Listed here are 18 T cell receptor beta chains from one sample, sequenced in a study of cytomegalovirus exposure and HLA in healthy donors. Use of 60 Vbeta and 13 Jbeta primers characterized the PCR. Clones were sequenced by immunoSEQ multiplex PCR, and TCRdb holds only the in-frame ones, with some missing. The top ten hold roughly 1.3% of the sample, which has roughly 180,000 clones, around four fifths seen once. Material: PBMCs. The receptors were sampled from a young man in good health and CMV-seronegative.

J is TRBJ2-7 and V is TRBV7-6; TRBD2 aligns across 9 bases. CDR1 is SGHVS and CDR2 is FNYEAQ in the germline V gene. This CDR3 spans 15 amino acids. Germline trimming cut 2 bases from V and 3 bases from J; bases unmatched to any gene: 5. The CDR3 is CASSLIAGDNYEQYF. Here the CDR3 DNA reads TGTGCCAGCAGCTTAATAGCGGGAGATAACTACGAGCAGTACTTC.

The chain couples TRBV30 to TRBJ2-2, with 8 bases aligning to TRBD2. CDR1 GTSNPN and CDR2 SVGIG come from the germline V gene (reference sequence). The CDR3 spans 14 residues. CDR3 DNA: TGTGGCGTGGCCAGCGGGGGCAACACCGGGGAGCTGTTTTTT. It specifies CGVASGGNTGELFF.

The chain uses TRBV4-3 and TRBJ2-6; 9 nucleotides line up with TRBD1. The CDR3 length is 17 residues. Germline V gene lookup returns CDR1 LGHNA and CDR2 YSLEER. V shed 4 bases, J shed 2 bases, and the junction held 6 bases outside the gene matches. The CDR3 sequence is CASSPNDRGTGANVLTF. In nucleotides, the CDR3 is TGCGCCAGCAGCCCAAACGACAGGGGGACTGGGGCCAACGTCCTGACTTTC.

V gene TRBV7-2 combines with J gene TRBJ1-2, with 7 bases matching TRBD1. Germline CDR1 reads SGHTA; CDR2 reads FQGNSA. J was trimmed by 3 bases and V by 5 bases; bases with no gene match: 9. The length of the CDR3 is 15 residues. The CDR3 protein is CASSKRQGLDYGYTF. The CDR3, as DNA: TGTGCCAGCAGCAAACGACAGGGTTTGGACTATGGCTACACCTTC.

The CDR3 DNA reads as TGTGCCAGCAGCGGGACATCTGGGGCCAACGTCCTGACTTTC. It codes for CASSGTSGANVLTF. The chain joins TRBV9 to TRBJ2-6, with a weak D call TRBD1 (5 bases). V was cut by 3 bases and J by 1 base, with 5 bases left in between. Germline V gene sequence: CDR1 SGDLS, CDR2 YYNGEE. This CDR3 spans 14 amino acids. The variable domain in full, with the rest retrieved from reference TRBV9 and TRBJ2-6, is DSGVTQTPKHLITATGQRVTLRCSPRSGDLSVYWYQQSLDQGLQFLIQYYNGEERAKGNILERFSAQQFPDLHSELNLSSLELGDSALYFCASSGTSGANVLTFGAGSRLTVL.

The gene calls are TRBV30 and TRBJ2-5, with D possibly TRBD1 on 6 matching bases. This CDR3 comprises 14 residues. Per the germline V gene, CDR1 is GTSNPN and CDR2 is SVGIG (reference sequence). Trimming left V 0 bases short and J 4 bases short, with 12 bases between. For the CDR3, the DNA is TGTGCCTGGAGTGTACTAAGGGGGAGAGAGACCCAGTACTTC. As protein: CAWSVLRGRETQYF.

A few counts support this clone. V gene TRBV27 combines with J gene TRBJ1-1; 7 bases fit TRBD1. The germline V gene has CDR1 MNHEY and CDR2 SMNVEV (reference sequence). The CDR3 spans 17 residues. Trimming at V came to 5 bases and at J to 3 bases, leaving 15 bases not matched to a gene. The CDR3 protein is CASSLLGLRQGYTEAFF. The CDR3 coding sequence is TGTGCCAGCAGTCTCCTTGGACTCCGACAGGGCTACACTGAAGCTTTCTTT.

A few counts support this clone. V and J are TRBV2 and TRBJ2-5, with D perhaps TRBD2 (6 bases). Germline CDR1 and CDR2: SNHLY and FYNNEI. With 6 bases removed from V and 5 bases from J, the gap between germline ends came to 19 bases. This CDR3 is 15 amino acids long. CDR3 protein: CASSDSKRLAETQYF. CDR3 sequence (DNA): TGTGCCAGCAGCGATAGCAAGAGGCTAGCGGAGACCCAGTACTTC.

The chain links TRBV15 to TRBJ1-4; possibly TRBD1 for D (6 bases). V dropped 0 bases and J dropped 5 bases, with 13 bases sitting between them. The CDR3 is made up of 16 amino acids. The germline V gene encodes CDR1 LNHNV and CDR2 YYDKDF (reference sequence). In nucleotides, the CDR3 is TGTGCCACCAGCAGAGATCGGGGGGCCACGAATGAAAAACTGTTTTTT. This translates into CATSRDRGATNEKLFF.

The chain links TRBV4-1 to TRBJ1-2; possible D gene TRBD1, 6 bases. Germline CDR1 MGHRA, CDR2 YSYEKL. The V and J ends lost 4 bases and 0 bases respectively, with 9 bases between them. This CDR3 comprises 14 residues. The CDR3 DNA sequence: TGCGCCAGCAGCCCGGACAGTGCTAACTATGGCTACACCTTC. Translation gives CASSPDSANYGYTF.

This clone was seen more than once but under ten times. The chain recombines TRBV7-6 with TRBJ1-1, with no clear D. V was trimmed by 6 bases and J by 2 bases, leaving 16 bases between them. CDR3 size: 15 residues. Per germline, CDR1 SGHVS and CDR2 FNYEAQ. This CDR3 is CASSEISPTNTEAFF. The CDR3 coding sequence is TGTGCCAGCAGTGAAATATCCCCAACAAACACTGAAGCTTTCTTT.

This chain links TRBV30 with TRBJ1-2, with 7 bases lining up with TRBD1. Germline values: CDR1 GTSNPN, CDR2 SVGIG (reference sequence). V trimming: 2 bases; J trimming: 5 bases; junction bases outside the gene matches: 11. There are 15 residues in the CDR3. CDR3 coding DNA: TGTGCCTGGAGTCCTCTAGACAGGGTGTCATATGGCTACACCTTC. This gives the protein CAWSPLDRVSYGYTF.

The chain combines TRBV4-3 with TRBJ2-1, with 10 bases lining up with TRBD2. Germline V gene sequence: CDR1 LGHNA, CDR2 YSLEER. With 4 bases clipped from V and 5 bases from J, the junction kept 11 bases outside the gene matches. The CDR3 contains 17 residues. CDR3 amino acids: CASSPTPTSGYDNEQFF. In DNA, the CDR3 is TGCGCCAGCAGCCCAACACCGACTAGCGGGTACGACAATGAGCAGTTCTTC.

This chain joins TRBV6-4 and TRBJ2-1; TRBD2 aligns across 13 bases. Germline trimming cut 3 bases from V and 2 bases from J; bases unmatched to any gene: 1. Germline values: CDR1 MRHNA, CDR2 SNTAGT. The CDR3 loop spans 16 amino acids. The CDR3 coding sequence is TGTGCCAGCAGTGAAACTAGCGGGGGGGCCTACAATGAGCAGTTCTTC. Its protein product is CASSETSGGAYNEQFF.

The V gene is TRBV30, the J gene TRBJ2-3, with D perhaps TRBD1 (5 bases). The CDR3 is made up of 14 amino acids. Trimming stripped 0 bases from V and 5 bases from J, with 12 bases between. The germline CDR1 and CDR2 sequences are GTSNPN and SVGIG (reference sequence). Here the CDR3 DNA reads TGTGCCTGGAGTGTGGGGCTAGTCCTAGATACGCAGTATTTT. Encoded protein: CAWSVGLVLDTQYF.

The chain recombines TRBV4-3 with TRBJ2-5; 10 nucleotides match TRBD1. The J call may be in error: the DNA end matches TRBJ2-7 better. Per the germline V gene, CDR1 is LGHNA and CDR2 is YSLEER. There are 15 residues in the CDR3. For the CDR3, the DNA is TGCGCCAGCAGTTTCAGCGGGACAGGGGAATACGAGCAGTACTTC. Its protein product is CASSFSGTGEYEQYF.

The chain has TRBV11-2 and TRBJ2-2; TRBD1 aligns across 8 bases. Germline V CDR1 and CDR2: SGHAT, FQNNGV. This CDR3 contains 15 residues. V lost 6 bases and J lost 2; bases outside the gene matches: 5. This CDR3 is CASRVDRGNTGELFF. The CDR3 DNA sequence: TGTGCCAGCAGGGTTGACAGGGGTAACACCGGGGAGCTGTTTTTT.

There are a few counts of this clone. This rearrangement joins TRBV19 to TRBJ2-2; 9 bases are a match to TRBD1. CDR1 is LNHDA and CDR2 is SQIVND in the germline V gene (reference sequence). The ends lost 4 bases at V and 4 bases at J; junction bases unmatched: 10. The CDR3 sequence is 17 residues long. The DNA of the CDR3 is TGTGCCAGTAGTAACCCGGGACAGGGCCCGGCCACCGGGGAGCTGTTTTTT. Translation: CASSNPGQGPATGELFF.